The next 20 T cell receptor beta chains were all read from a single sample in a study of blood T cell repertoires in COVID-19. Generated by immunoSEQ multiplex PCR, the TCRdb table keeps only in-frame clones and is missing some. The repertoire holds around 150,000 clones, with roughly 93% as singletons. The sequenced sample was peripheral blood. The origin of the receptors is a woman aged 45-65 years with acute or convalescent COVID-19.

The J gene is TRBJ1-1, the V gene TRBV7-8, with unresolved D. The CDR3 runs to 16 residues. Trimming cost V 3 bases and J 0 bases, with 14 bases left between them. The germline V gene has CDR1 SGHVS and CDR2 FQNEAQ. This CDR3 is CASSFKMTHMNTEAFF. The CDR3 DNA sequence: TGTGCCAGCAGCTTTAAAATGACACACATGAACACTGAAGCTTTCTTT.

The chain couples TRBV28 to TRBJ2-1; D is possibly TRBD1 (5 bases). Germline CDR1 and CDR2: MDHEN and SYDVKM. V lost 6 bases and J 0 bases, leaving 9 bases between the germline ends. This CDR3 is 14 amino acids long. The CDR3 here is CASRDTGSYNEQFF. DNA of the CDR3: TGTGCCAGCAGGGACACCGGCTCCTACAATGAGCAGTTCTTC. Variable domain in full (rest from reference TRBV28 and TRBJ2-1): DVKVTQSSRYLVKRTGEKVFLECVQDMDHENMFWYRQDPGLGLRLIYFSYDVKMKEKGDIPEGYSVSREKKERFSLILESASTNQTSMYLCASRDTGSYNEQFFGPGTRLTVL.

The gene calls are TRBV19 and TRBJ1-2; TRBD1 might be the D (6 bases). Trimming cost V 5 bases and J 7 bases, with 17 bases left between them. Germline loops: CDR1 LNHDA, CDR2 SQIVND (reference sequence). CDR3 length: 14 amino acids. CDR3 in amino acids: CASSQRGGASGYTF. CDR3 DNA sequence: TGTGCCAGTAGTCAGCGTGGGGGCGCGTCTGGCTACACCTTC.

This clone was observed a single time. This rearrangement joins TRBV6-6 to TRBJ1-2; 8 bases line up with TRBD1. V trimming: 5 bases; J trimming: 8 bases; junction bases outside the gene matches: 19. CDR1 MNHNY and CDR2 SVGAGI come from the germline V gene (reference sequence). This CDR3 has 17 amino acids. The CDR3 sequence: CASSRTHPGQGSEGYTF. The DNA for the CDR3 is TGTGCCAGCAGTCGCACCCATCCCGGACAGGGATCGGAAGGCTACACCTTC.

The sample holds one count of this clone. This chain connects TRBV4-2 to TRBJ2-7; TRBD1 agrees at 8 bases. The CDR3 consists of 14 residues. The V gene end was trimmed by 0 bases and the J gene end by 5 bases; junction bases not matched to a gene: 3. CDR1 LGHNA and CDR2 YNFKEQ come from the germline V gene. CDR3 amino acids: CASSQDGTGDEQYF. Here the CDR3 DNA reads TGTGCCAGCAGCCAAGATGGGACAGGAGACGAGCAGTACTTC.

The chain links TRBV15 to TRBJ1-5; a weak D match, TRBD1 (6 bases). The CDR3 covers 16 residues. V lost 5 bases, J lost 3 bases, and 17 bases lay in between. Per the germline V gene, CDR1 is LNHNV and CDR2 is YYDKDF (reference sequence). Written as DNA, the CDR3 is TGTGCCACCAGCCTAGCAGGGGCAGGGATCAATCAGCCCCAGCATTTT. It codes for CATSLAGAGINQPQHF.

The chain recombines TRBV6-1 with TRBJ2-7; D is ambiguous. The germline gives CDR1 MNHNS, CDR2 SASEGT. The CDR3 consists of 14 residues. With 3 bases removed from V and 0 bases from J, the gap between germline ends came to 9 bases. The CDR3 protein is CASSDHIFSYEQYF. CDR3 nucleotide sequence: TGTGCCAGCAGTGATCACATATTCTCCTACGAGCAGTACTTC.

In its sample, this clone was seen once. This chain links TRBV19 with TRBJ1-2; unclear D gene. CDR1 is LNHDA, CDR2 SQIVND, per germline (reference sequence). Trimming shortened V by 3 bases and J by 0 bases, and 8 bases separated the two germline ends. This CDR3 contains 14 residues. CDR3 in DNA: TGTGCCAGTAGTATCTACGTAGCTAACTATGGCTACACCTTC. Encoded protein: CASSIYVANYGYTF.

The chain links TRBV1 to TRBJ2-1; no DNA check was done on the table's D call, TRBD2. TRBV1 corresponds to a pseudogene. The CDR3 length is 14 residues. CDR3 in DNA: TGCACCAGCACAAGCGGGGAAGCCTACAATGAGCAGTTCTTC. Encoded protein: CTSTSGEAYNEQFF.

J is TRBJ1-2 and V is TRBV7-3, with TRBD1 matching over 7 bases. CDR3 length: 15 residues. Trimming removed 5 bases from V and 6 bases from J; junction bases left unmatched: 12. Germline loops: CDR1 SGHTA, CDR2 FQGTGA. This CDR3 is CASSPSVQGRDGYTF. CDR3 sequence (DNA): TGTGCCAGCAGCCCTTCCGTACAGGGGCGAGATGGCTACACCTTC.

V usage is TRBV6-2 or TRBV6-3 and J usage is TRBJ2-3, with D possibly TRBD2 on 5 matching bases. Germline-derived CDR1 and CDR2 are MNHEY and SVGEGT. Trimming cost V 0 bases and J 6 bases, with 10 bases left between them. The CDR3 length is 14 residues. The CDR3 coding sequence is TGTGCCAGCAGTTACTCAGGCTCGGGGGATACGCAGTATTTT. Translated: CASSYSGSGDTQYF.

J is TRBJ1-2 and V is TRBV28; no clear D. The CDR3 is 13 residues long. Looked up from germline, CDR1 is MDHEN and CDR2 is SYDVKM. Trimming pared 5 bases from V and 3 bases from J, leaving 10 bases between. CDR3 in DNA: TGTGCCAGCAGTCCCTCAGTTGACTATGGCTACACCTTC. Translation gives CASSPSVDYGYTF.

The V call is TRBV7-3, the J call TRBJ2-3, with 7 positions matching TRBD2. The CDR3 is 14 amino acids. V was pared by 0 bases and J by 4 bases, with 1 base of the junction left unmatched. The V gene's germline CDR1 is SGHTA and CDR2 FQGTGA. The CDR3 DNA sequence: TGTGCCAGCAGCTTAACGGGAGGGCCAGATACGCAGTATTTT. Translation: CASSLTGGPDTQYF. Complete variable domain (other parts from reference TRBV7-3 and TRBJ2-3): GAGVSQTPSNKVTEKGKYVELRCDPISGHTALYWYRQSLGQGPEFLIYFQGTGAADDSGLPNDRFFAVRPEGSVSTLKIQRTERGDSAVYLCASSLTGGPDTQYFGPGTRLTVL.

The chain recombines TRBV19 with TRBJ1-5; possible D gene TRBD1, 5 bases. CDR1 LNHDA and CDR2 SQIVND come from the germline V gene (reference sequence). The CDR3 contains 15 residues. V was trimmed by 3 bases and J by 6 bases, leaving 15 bases between them. The CDR3 nucleotides are TGTGCCAGTAGTATCCCAGCAGGGTATGGTCAGCCCCAGCATTTT. Translating gives CASSIPAGYGQPQHF.

The gene calls are TRBV25-1 and TRBJ1-3; 9 bases are a match to TRBD1. CDR3 length: 14 residues. Germline loops: CDR1 MGHDK, CDR2 SYGVNS. The trim removed 7 bases at V and 4 bases at J, leaving 5 bases unmatched. The CDR3 DNA follows: TGTGCCAGCATGAACAGGGGGCCGGGAAACACCATATATTTT. This encodes CASMNRGPGNTIYF. Variable domain in full (rest from reference TRBV25-1 and TRBJ1-3): EADIYQTPRYLVIGTGKKITLECSQTMGHDKMYWYQQDPGMELHLIHYSYGVNSTEKGDLSSESTVSRIRTEHFPLTLESARPSHTSQYLCASMNRGPGNTIYFGEGSWLTVV.

This chain joins TRBV18 and TRBJ2-1; the match to TRBD2 covers 13 bases. Germline-derived CDR1 and CDR2 are KGHSH and LQKENI. This CDR3 region has 17 residues. V lost 4 bases and J lost 7; bases outside the gene matches: 10. CDR3 sequence: CASSQRLAGGIGNEQFF. As DNA, the CDR3 is TGTGCCAGCTCACAAAGACTAGCGGGAGGTATAGGTAATGAGCAGTTCTTC. The whole variable domain, remainder taken from reference TRBV18 and TRBJ2-1, is NAGVMQNPRHLVRRRGQEARLRCSPMKGHSHVYWYRQLPEEGLKFMVYLQKENIIDESGMPKERFSAEFPKEGPSILRIQQVVRGDSAAYFCASSQRLAGGIGNEQFFGPGTRLTVL.

The rearrangement uses TRBV30 and TRBJ2-2, with 11 nucleotides matching TRBD1. Germline trimming cut 3 bases from V and 8 bases from J; bases unmatched to any gene: 8. CDR1 and CDR2 from the germline V gene are GTSNPN and SVGIG (reference sequence). The CDR3 runs to 15 residues. In DNA form, the CDR3 reads TGTGCCTGGAGCAACGCCGGGACAGGGGGTGGGGAGCTGTTTTTT. Its translation is CAWSNAGTGGGELFF.

This clone was picked up one time. This rearrangement joins TRBV10-3 to TRBJ2-1, with 10 nucleotides matching TRBD2. The length of the CDR3 is 17 residues. Losses at the gene ends were 6 bases for V and 5 bases for J; bases not matched to a gene: 13. In germline, CDR1 is ENHRY, CDR2 SYGVKD. The CDR3 region is CAISGTLAGGDDNEQFF. DNA of the CDR3: TGTGCCATCAGCGGAACCTTAGCGGGAGGAGATGACAATGAGCAGTTCTTC.

The chain joins TRBV19 to TRBJ1-1; D might be TRBD1 (6 bases). Deletions cut 9 bases from V and 5 bases from J, with 16 bases between. Germline V gives CDR1 LNHDA, CDR2 SQIVND (reference sequence). This CDR3 has 13 amino acids. The DNA of the CDR3 is TGTGCCAGCCTTCAAGGGGGATGGACTGAAGCTTTCTTT. Its translation: CASLQGGWTEAFF.

This chain links TRBV15 with TRBJ2-3, with TRBD2 matching 12 bases. V dropped 8 bases and J dropped 6; count of bases not matched to a gene: 3. The length of the CDR3 is 13 residues. Per the germline V gene, CDR1 is LNHNV and CDR2 is YYDKDF (reference sequence). The CDR3: CATRLAGVDTQYF. The CDR3 nucleotides read TGTGCCACCCGACTAGCGGGAGTGGATACGCAGTATTTT.